This TCR beta chain was sequenced for a study of T cell responses to AZD1222 COVID-19 vaccine. Assay used: immunoSEQ multiplex PCR; TCRdb lists only in-frame clones, some missing. The repertoire holds 150,000 to 200,000 clones, with approximately 94% as singletons. Whole-study results and caveats: Spike was spanned by vaccine-associated CD4 TCRs, which were dominant at 160-218 and 743-854. Most donors were white British and more were female, and clonal diversity was possibly underestimated. The number of AZD1222 recipients seropositive at baseline was only five or six. Targeting of unmutated variant regions was reportedly seen in nearly half of spike-specific TCRs.

The CDR3 spans 13 residues. Germline V lookup: CDR1 MDHEN, CDR2 SYDVKM. Deletions cut 7 bases from V and 6 bases from J, with 16 bases between. This clone was seen a single time. The antigen is not known. Material: peripheral blood, obtained 28 days after the second AZD1222 dose. The receptor's source is an adult who received the AZD1222 COVID-19 vaccine. V is TRBV28 and J is TRBJ2-7; possibly TRBD2 for D (6 bases). CDR3 loop: CASTGPRGIEQYF. CDR3 sequence (DNA): TGTGCCAGCACTGGGCCCCGGGGGATCGAGCAGTACTTC. The full variable domain, completed using reference TRBV28 and TRBJ2-7, is DVKVTQSSRYLVKRTGEKVFLECVQDMDHENMFWYRQDPGLGLRLIYFSYDVKMKEKGDIPEGYSVSREKKERFSLILESASTNQTSMYLCASTGPRGIEQYFGPGTRLTVT.